This T cell receptor (beta chain) was captured in a study of CD8 T cells in ankylosing spondylitis. A remark on this clonotype: Its antigen is undetermined.

General study findings and limits: Earlier reports found some motif variants in synovial fluid and blood in reactive arthritis.

Making use of molecular barcodes, quantitative 5'-RACE generated TCR beta libraries. Via MiXCR, TCRdb re-called the 5' RACE reads, giving one row per CDR3 protein. The table includes about 360,000 distinct CDR3 sequences, 20% to 25% detected once. The CDR3 extends over 14 amino acids. Germline loops: CDR1 DFQATT, CDR2 SNEGSKA (reference sequence). The V end lost 5 bases, the J end lost 0 bases, and 13 bases lay between the germline ends. Material: blood, either unsorted or a sorted T cell fraction (not recorded which). J is TRBJ1-1 and V is TRBV20-1, with D unresolved. The receptor's source is a male donor with ankylosing spondylitis or in good health (not recorded which). CDR3 nucleotide sequence: TGCAGTGCTGAACAGTTATTTATGAACACTGAAGCTTTCTTT. This translates into CSAEQLFMNTEAFF.